These 11 T cell receptor beta chains were all obtained from the same sample, sequenced in a study of blood T cells in healthy people across ages (dated by TCRdb to between 2014 and 2017). The protocol used for the library was 5' RACE. Sequencing took place on an Illumina HiSeq 2500. A second PCR of roughly 6 to 11 cycles was run with a J-beta primer mix and a sample-barcoded 5' primer. Using fastp at Q25 and MiXCR, TCRdb reprocessed the public reads and kept productive beta chains. Each entry is one CDR3 protein sequence, shown with its most common DNA and genes. This sample is represented by 1.5 million or so distinct CDR3 sequences; roughly 43% of them were singletons. The top ten clones comprise around 4% of the sample. Sequencing was done on a sample of blood. These receptor sequences come from a woman under 30 in good health.

This clonotype was picked up a small number of times. The V and J genes are TRBV11-2 and TRBJ2-6; D not resolved. This CDR3 region has 16 residues. CDR1 SGHAT and CDR2 FQNNGV come from the germline V gene. With 1 base removed from V and 2 bases from J, the gap between germline ends came to 9 bases. The CDR3 protein is CASSLGALPGANVLTF. In DNA form, the CDR3 reads TGTGCCAGCAGCTTAGGGGCCCTTCCTGGGGCCAACGTCCTGACTTTC.

This rearrangement joins TRBV5-1 to TRBJ2-1; 7 nucleotides line up with TRBD1. Germline CDR1 and CDR2: SGHRS and YFSETQ. The CDR3 has 17 amino acids. Trimming cost V 1 base and J 0 bases; bases outside gene matches: 7. The CDR3 DNA reads TGCGCCAGCAGCTTGAGGGCTAGGGACAGCTCCTACAATGAGCAGTTCTTC. Its protein product is CASSLRARDSSYNEQFF.

The genes are TRBV12-3 or TRBV12-4 and TRBJ2-1; D call uncertain. Trimming took 3 bases from V and 8 from J, leaving 14 bases between them. This CDR3 has 14 amino acids. The CDR3 loop reads CASSFAEMGDEQFF. For the CDR3, the DNA is TGTGCCAGCAGTTTCGCAGAGATGGGCGATGAGCAGTTCTTC.

The V and J genes are TRBV7-3 and TRBJ2-7; D might be TRBD1 (5 bases). The V gene's germline CDR1 is SGHTA and CDR2 FQGTGA. V gave up 2 bases and J gave up 2 bases, with 16 bases separating them. CDR3 length: 16 residues. CDR3: CASSLFPTTGAYEQYF. CDR3 bases: TGTGCCAGCAGCTTATTTCCGACCACAGGCGCCTACGAGCAGTACTTC.

This clonotype has more than one count but fewer than ten. This chain connects TRBV20-1 to TRBJ1-2; 8 bases are shared with TRBD1. The germline gives CDR1 DFQATT, CDR2 SNEGSKA (reference sequence). The CDR3 is made up of 12 amino acids. V lost 6 bases and J lost 8; bases outside the gene matches: 8. CDR3 sequence (DNA): TGCAGTGCCCCGGACAGGGCGGGCGGCTACACCTTC. This encodes CSAPDRAGGYTF.

This clonotype has a single count. This sequence may be a read error, since a much larger clone differs from it by one base. DNA of the CDR3: TGCGCCAGCAGCCGTTACAGCTCTGGGGCCAACGTCCTGAATTTC. It translates to CASSRYSSGANVLNF. The V gene is TRBV5-1, the J gene TRBJ2-6, with a weak D call TRBD1 (5 bases). The CDR3 sequence is 15 residues long. From germline, CDR1 is SGHRS and CDR2 YFSETQ.

The chain links TRBV4-2 to TRBJ2-7, with 8 bases fitting TRBD2. This CDR3 spans 15 amino acids. V was clipped by 4 bases and J by 0 bases; unmatched bases: 5. Germline V CDR1 and CDR2: LGHNA, YNFKEQ. CDR3 DNA: TGTGCCAGCAGCCGCATCGGGGGGGGCTCCTACGAGCAGTACTTC. Protein: CASSRIGGGSYEQYF.

Note on this clonotype: A read error may produce the germline difference seen at one junction end. This CDR3 is CAGSEQGDYGYTF. The CDR3 coding sequence is TGTGCCGGCAGTGAGCAGGGAGACTATGGCTACACCTTC. The chain combines TRBV2 with TRBJ1-2; a possible D gene is TRBD1 (5 bases). CDR1 and CDR2 (germline): SNHLY, FYNNEI. This CDR3 is 13 amino acids long.

This clonotype was seen only a few times. The V and J genes are TRBV20-1 and TRBJ2-1, with 11 bases fitting TRBD2. Trimming at V came to 5 bases and at J to 5 bases, leaving 14 bases not matched to a gene. The CDR3 has 17 amino acids. Germline V gene sequence: CDR1 DFQATT, CDR2 SNEGSKA (reference sequence). In nucleotides, the CDR3 is TGCAGTGCTCTCCTTATCCTCAAGACTAGCGGGGACAATGAGCAGTTCTTC. As protein: CSALLILKTSGDNEQFF.

This chain connects TRBV15 to TRBJ2-3; TRBD1 agrees at 10 bases. J was trimmed by 6 bases and V by 0 bases; bases with no gene match: 3. The CDR3 has 15 residues. In germline, CDR1 is LNHNV, CDR2 YYDKDF (reference sequence). The CDR3 reads CATSREDRGLDTQYF. CDR3 nucleotides: TGTGCCACCAGCAGAGAAGACAGGGGGCTCGATACGCAGTATTTT.

The chain uses TRBV5-1 and TRBJ2-1; 8 nucleotides agree with TRBD1. CDR1 is SGHRS and CDR2 is YFSETQ in the germline V gene. The CDR3 runs to 16 residues. V shed 5 bases, J shed 1 base, and the junction held 8 bases outside the gene matches. The DNA for the CDR3 is TGCGCCAGCAGTTTTCTAGGACAGGGTTCCTACAATGAGCAGTTCTTC. As protein: CASSFLGQGSYNEQFF.